This T cell receptor (beta chain) was identified during a study of blood T cells in healthy people across ages. Study summary: The capture of about one barcoded beta molecule per two T cells was achieved by template switching.

Findings and caveats of the study: Diversity of TCR beta correlated strongly with naive T cell percentage.

This clonotype was seen ten or more times. The antigen is not known. The authors ran a second PCR of roughly 7 to 11 cycles using a sample-barcoded 5' primer and a J-beta primer mix. TCRdb independently ran MiXCR on the 5' RACE reads; one entry per CDR3 protein. The repertoire consists of about 640,000 distinct CDR3 sequences, with 45% to 65% occurring once and the leading ten covering over 30%. Per-sample PBMC isolation yielded at least 6.5 million cells. Germline CDR1 and CDR2: ENHRY and SYGVKD. Unmatched junction bases numbered 9, after V lost 11 bases and J lost 4 bases. The CDR3 runs 13 residues. This clonotype originated in a man aged 55 to 70 in good health. The chain uses TRBV10-3 and TRBJ2-5; TRBD1 aligns across 8 bases. Sequenced input: blood. The CDR3 coding sequence is TGTGCCCCGACAGGGGAGAGGGGAGAGACCCAGTACTTC. Encoded protein: CAPTGERGETQYF.